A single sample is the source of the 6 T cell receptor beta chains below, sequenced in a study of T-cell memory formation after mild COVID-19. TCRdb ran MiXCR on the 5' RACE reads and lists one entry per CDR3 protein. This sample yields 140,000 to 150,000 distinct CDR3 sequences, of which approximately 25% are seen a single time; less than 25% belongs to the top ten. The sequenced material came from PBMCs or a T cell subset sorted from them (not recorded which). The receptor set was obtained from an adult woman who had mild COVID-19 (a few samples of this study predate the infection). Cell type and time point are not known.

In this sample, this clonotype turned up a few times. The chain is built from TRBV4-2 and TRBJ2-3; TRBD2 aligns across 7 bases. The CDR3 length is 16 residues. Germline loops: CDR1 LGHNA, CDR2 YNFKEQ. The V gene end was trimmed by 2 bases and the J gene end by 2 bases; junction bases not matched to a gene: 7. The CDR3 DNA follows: TGTGCCAGCAGCCAACGGGGAGCGGGGACCACAGATACGCAGTATTTT. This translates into CASSQRGAGTTDTQYF.

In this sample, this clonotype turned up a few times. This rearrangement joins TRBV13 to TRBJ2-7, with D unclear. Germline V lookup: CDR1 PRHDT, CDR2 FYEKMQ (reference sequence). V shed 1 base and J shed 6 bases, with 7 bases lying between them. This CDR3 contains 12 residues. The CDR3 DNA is TGTGCCAGCAGCTTAGCTAGTAGCGAGCAGTACTTC. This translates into CASSLASSEQYF.

CDR3 coding DNA: TGTGCCAGCAGCCGCGGTGGGGCCTCCTACGAGCAGTACTTC. Its translation: CASSRGGASYEQYF. This chain connects TRBV11-2 to TRBJ2-7; D perhaps matches TRBD1 (5 bases). Trimming took 5 bases from V and 0 from J, leaving 11 bases between them. Germline values: CDR1 SGHAT, CDR2 FQNNGV. The CDR3 has 14 amino acids.

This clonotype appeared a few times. The CDR3 reads CASSFGTGSQETQYF. CDR3 nucleotides: TGTGCCAGCAGCTTCGGGACAGGGTCTCAAGAGACCCAGTACTTC. The chain links TRBV7-6 to TRBJ2-5; 9 bases match TRBD1. CDR3 length: 15 residues. V lost 3 bases to trimming and J lost 2 bases; unmatched junction nucleotides: 4. Germline V gives CDR1 SGHVS, CDR2 FNYEAQ.

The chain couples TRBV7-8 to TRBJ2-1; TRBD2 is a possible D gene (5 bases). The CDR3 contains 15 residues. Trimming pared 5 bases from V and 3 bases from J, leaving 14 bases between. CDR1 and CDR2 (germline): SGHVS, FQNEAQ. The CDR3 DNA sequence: TGTGCCAGCAGCCAGGCCCAGCGGAGCTACAATGAGCAGTTCTTC. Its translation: CASSQAQRSYNEQFF. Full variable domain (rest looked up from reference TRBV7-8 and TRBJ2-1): GAGVSQSPRYKVAKRGQDVALRCDPISGHVSLFWYQQALGQGPEFLTYFQNEAQLDKSGLPSDRFFAERPEGSVSTLKIQRTQQEDSAVYLCASSQAQRSYNEQFFGPGTRLTVL.

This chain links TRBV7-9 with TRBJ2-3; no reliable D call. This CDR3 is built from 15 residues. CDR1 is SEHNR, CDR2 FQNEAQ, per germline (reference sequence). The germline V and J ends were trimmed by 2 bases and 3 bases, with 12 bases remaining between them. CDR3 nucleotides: TGTGCCAGCAGCTTAAGACTGCCAACTACAGATACGCAGTATTTT. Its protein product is CASSLRLPTTDTQYF.